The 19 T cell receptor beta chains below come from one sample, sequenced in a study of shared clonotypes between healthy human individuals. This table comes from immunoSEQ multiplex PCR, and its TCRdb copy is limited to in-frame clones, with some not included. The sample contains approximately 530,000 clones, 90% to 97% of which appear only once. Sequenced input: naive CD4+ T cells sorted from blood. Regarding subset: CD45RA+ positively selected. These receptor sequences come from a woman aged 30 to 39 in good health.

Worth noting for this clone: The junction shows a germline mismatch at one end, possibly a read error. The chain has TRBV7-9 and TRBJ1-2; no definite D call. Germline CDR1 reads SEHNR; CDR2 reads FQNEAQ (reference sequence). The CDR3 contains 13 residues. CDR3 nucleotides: TGTGCCAGCAGCTTACTGGAAAACGGGAGGCAGCAATTC. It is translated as CASSLLENGRQQF. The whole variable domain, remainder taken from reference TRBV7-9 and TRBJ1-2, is DTGVSQNPRHKITKRGQNVTFRCDPISEHNRLYWYRQTLGQGPEFLTYFQNEAQLEKSRLLSDRFSAERPKGSFSTLEIQRTEQGDSAMYLCASSLLENGRQQFGSGTRLTVV.

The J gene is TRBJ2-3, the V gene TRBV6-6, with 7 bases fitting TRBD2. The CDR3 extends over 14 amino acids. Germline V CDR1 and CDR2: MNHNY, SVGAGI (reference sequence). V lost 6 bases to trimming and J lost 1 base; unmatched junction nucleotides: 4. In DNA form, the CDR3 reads TGTGCCAGCAGCCGGGCGGGAGGCACAGATACGCAGTATTTT. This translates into CASSRAGGTDTQYF.

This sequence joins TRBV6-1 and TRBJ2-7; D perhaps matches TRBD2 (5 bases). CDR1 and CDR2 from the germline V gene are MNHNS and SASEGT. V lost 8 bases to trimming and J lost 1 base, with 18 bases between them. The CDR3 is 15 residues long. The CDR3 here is CASSRLSGNSYEQYF. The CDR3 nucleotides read TGTGCCAGCTCCCGTCTCTCGGGAAATTCCTACGAGCAGTACTTC.

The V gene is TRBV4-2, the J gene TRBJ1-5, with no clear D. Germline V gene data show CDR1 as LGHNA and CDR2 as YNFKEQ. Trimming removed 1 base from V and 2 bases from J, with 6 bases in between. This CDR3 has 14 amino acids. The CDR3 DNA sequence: TGTGCCAGCAGCCAAGCGTCTGGCAATCAGCCCCAGCATTTT. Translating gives CASSQASGNQPQHF.

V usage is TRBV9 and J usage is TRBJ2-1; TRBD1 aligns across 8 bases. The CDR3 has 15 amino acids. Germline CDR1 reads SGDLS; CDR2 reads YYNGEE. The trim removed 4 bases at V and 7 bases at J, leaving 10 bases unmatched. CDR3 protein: CASSPWTGSYNEQFF. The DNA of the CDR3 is TGTGCCAGCAGCCCTTGGACAGGGAGCTATAATGAGCAGTTCTTC.

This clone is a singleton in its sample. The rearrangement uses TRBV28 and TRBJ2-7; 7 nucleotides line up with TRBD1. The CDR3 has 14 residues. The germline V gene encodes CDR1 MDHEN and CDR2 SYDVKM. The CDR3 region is CATKRRQGWDEQYF. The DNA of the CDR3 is TGTGCGACCAAAAGACGACAGGGTTGGGACGAGCAGTACTTC.

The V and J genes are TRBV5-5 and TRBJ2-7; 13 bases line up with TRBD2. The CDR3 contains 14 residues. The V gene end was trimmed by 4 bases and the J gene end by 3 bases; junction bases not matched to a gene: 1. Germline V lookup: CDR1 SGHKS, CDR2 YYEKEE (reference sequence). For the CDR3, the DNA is TGTGCCAGCAGCCGGACTAGCGGGAGCTACGAGCAGTACTTC. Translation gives CASSRTSGSYEQYF.

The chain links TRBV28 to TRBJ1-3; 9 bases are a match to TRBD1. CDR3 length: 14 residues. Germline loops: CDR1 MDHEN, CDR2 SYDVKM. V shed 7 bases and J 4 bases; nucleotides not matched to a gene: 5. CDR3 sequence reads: CASKGTGSGNTIYF. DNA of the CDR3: TGTGCCAGCAAGGGGACAGGGTCAGGAAACACCATATATTTT.

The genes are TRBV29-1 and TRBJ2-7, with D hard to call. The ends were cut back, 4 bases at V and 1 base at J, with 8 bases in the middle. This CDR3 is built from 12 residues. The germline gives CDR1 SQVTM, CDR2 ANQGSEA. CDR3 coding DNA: TGCAGCGTTGCGGCGGAGTCCTACGAGCAGTACTTC. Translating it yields CSVAAESYEQYF.

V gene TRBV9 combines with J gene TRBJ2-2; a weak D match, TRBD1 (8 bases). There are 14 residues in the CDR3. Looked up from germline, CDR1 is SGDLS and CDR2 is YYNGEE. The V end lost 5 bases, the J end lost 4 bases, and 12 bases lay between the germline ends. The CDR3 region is CASRTGEGTGELFF. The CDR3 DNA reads TGTGCCAGCAGGACAGGGGAGGGCACCGGGGAGCTGTTTTTT.

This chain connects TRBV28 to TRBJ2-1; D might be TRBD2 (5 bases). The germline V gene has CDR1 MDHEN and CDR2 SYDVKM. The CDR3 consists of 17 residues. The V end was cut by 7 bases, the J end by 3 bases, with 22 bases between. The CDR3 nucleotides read TGTGCCAGCATCTCTTTAGCGACCGCAAATGTCTACAATGAGCAGTTCTTC. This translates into CASISLATANVYNEQFF.

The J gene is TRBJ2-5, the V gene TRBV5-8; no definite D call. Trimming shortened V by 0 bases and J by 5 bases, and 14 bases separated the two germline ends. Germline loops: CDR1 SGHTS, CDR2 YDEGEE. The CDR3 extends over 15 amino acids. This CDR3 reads CASSLGTALRETQYF. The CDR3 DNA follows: TGTGCCAGCAGCTTGGGAACGGCCCTCCGGGAGACCCAGTACTTC.

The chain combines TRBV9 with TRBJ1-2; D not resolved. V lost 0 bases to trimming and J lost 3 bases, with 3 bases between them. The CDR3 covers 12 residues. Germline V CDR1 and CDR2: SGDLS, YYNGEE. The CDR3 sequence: CASSVDDYGYTF. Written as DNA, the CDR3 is TGTGCCAGCAGCGTAGATGACTATGGCTACACCTTC.

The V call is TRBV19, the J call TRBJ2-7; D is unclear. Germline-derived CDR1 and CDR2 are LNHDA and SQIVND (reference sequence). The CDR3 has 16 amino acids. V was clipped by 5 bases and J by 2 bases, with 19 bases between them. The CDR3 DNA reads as TGTGCCAGTAGTGCCACGACTGGCCATAGGGCCTACGAGCAGTACTTC. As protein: CASSATTGHRAYEQYF.

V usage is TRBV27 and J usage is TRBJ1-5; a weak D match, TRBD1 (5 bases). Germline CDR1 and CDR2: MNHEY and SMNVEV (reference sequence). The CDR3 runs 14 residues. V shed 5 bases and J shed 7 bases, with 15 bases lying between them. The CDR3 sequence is CASSPRVEGQPQHF. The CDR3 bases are TGTGCCAGCAGTCCCAGGGTAGAGGGCCAGCCCCAGCATTTT.

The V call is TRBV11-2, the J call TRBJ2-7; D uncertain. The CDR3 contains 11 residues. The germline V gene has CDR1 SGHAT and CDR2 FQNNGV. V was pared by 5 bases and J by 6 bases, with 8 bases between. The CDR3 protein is CASSGRFEQYF. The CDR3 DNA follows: TGTGCCAGCAGCGGCCGGTTCGAGCAGTACTTC.

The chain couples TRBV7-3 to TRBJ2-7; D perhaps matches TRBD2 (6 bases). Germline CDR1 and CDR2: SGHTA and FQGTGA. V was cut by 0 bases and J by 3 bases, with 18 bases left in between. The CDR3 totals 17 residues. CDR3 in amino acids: CASSLTPRGTRGYEQYF. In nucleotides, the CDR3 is TGTGCCAGCAGCTTAACCCCTCGGGGGACCCGCGGCTACGAGCAGTACTTC.

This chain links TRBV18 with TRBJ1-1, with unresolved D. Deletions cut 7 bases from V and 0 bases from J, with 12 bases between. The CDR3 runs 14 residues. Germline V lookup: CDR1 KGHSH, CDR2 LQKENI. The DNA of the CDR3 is TGTGCCAGCTGTCCGGGAGCGATGAACACTGAAGCTTTCTTT. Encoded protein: CASCPGAMNTEAFF. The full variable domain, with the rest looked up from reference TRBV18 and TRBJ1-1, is NAGVMQNPRHLVRRRGQEARLRCSPMKGHSHVYWYRQLPEEGLKFMVYLQKENIIDESGMPKERFSAEFPKEGPSILRIQQVVRGDSAAYFCASCPGAMNTEAFFGQGTRLTVV.

CDR3 sequence (DNA): TGTGCCAGCAGCTTACCGCAAGAGACCCAGTACTTC. This codes for CASSLPQETQYF. The chain is built from TRBV7-9 and TRBJ2-5; D ambiguous. CDR1 is SEHNR, CDR2 FQNEAQ, per germline (reference sequence). The V and J ends lost 2 bases and 2 bases respectively, with 3 bases between them. The CDR3 extends over 12 amino acids.